In its sample, the clone carrying this T cell receptor beta chain was seen a few times. Its antigen is still unknown. From blood, about 240-500 ng of genomic DNA served as TRB template. CDR1 and CDR2 (germline): LNHDA, SQIVND (reference sequence). The CDR3 contains 15 residues. With V trimmed by 6 bases and J by 3 bases, 9 bases remained unmatched. The data derive from a study of T and B cells in COVID-19 patients. The study, taken as a whole, reports: Patients with COVID-19 reportedly showed strongly skewed T cell receptor beta variable and joining gene usage. Active COVID-19 showed highly clonal TRB repertoires; recovery showed diversity and richness above healthy donors.

TRB rearrangements were amplified by multiplex PCR with BIOMED2 TRB-A/B primers. TCRdb processed the multiplex PCR reads anew with MiXCR; each CDR3 protein has one entry. The data hold about 7,800 distinct CDR3 sequences, with 40% observed a single time. This clonotype was sampled from a human donor who had recovered from COVID-19. The gene calls are TRBV19 and TRBJ2-7, with 9 positions matching TRBD1. The sample comprised blood. CDR3 coding DNA: TGTGCCAGTAGCACCGGGACAGGGTTCTTCTACGAGCAGTACTTC. Its protein product is CASSTGTGFFYEQYF.